A single sample is the source of the 13 T cell receptor beta chains below, sequenced in a study of regulatory and conventional T cells in breast cancer. In TCRdb, the PCR reads were re-called with MiXCR into one record per CDR3 protein. The table has about 10,000 distinct CDR3 sequences, roughly a third seen once. Input material: conventional T cells from blood. These receptors all stem from a male donor in good health.

This clonotype was seen a few times. The chain recombines TRBV7-3 with TRBJ1-1; D possibly corresponds to TRBD1 (5 bases). Between the trimmed V and J ends, which lost 5 bases and 4 bases, there was a span of 11 bases. This CDR3 comprises 13 residues. The germline CDR1 and CDR2 sequences are SGHTA and FQGTGA. The CDR3 DNA reads TGTGCCAGCAGCCAAAAAAGGGGCACTGAAGCTTTCTTT. Protein: CASSQKRGTEAFF.

The chain combines TRBV7-2 with TRBJ2-7; D not resolved. Looked up from germline, CDR1 is SGHTA and CDR2 is FQGNSA. V was pared by 4 bases and J by 4 bases, with 8 bases between. CDR3 size: 12 residues. Written as DNA, the CDR3 is TGTGCCAGCAGCTCCCCCGGGTACGAGCAGTACTTC. Its protein product is CASSSPGYEQYF.

This clonotype is labeled medium-sized (0.01 to 0.1%). A read error may produce the germline difference seen at one junction end. The chain combines TRBV7-7 with TRBJ1-3; possible D gene TRBD1, 5 bases. This CDR3 contains 11 residues. Germline CDR1 reads SSHAT; CDR2 reads FNYEAQ (reference sequence). CDR3 residues: CASSSGGAIYF. The CDR3 DNA sequence: TGTGCTAGCAGCTCCGGGGGGGCCATATATTTT.

This clonotype came up once. V usage is TRBV27 and J usage is TRBJ2-1; 10 bases agree with TRBD2. This CDR3 has 15 residues. With V trimmed by 5 bases and J by 1 base, 2 bases remained unmatched. Germline V gives CDR1 MNHEY, CDR2 SMNVEV (reference sequence). CDR3 residues: CASSAGLASYNEQFF. The DNA of the CDR3 is TGTGCCAGCAGTGCGGGACTAGCGTCCTACAATGAGCAGTTCTTC.

The table lists this clonotype with a count of one. The junction departs from the called germline gene at one end, perhaps through a read error. The CDR3 reads CASSFSRLAPDYEQSF. Written as DNA, the CDR3 is TGTGCCAGCAGTTTTTCCCGCCTAGCCCCTGACTATGAGCAGTCCTTC. This rearrangement joins TRBV27 to TRBJ2-1; possibly TRBD2 for D (5 bases). The CDR3 sequence is 16 residues long. Germline values: CDR1 MNHEY, CDR2 SMNVEV (reference sequence).

The chain combines TRBV18 with TRBJ1-5; TRBD1 is a possible D gene (6 bases). The V gene lost 0 bases and the J gene lost 0 bases, with 9 bases spanning the gap. CDR1 is KGHSH and CDR2 is LQKENI in the germline V gene. The length of the CDR3 is 16 residues. In DNA form, the CDR3 reads TGTGCCAGCTCACCACCAGGCAGGGGTAGCAATCAGCCCCAGCATTTT. Residues: CASSPPGRGSNQPQHF.

The rearrangement uses TRBV6-5 and TRBJ1-5; 7 nucleotides match TRBD1. Germline V lookup: CDR1 MNHEY, CDR2 SVGAGI. This CDR3 has 14 residues. V was pared by 3 bases and J by 12 bases, with 11 bases of the junction left unmatched. The CDR3, as DNA: TGTGCCAGCAGTTATAACACAGGGGCCGCTCACCAGCATTTT. Its translation is CASSYNTGAAHQHF.

This clonotype was observed a few times. The CDR3 loop is CASSLGQGYYEQYF. The CDR3, as DNA: TGCGCCAGCAGCTTAGGACAGGGATACTACGAGCAGTACTTC. The gene calls are TRBV5-1 and TRBJ2-7, with 8 nucleotides matching TRBD1. The germline gives CDR1 SGHRS, CDR2 YFSETQ. With V trimmed by 2 bases and J by 3 bases, 4 bases remained unmatched. The CDR3 runs to 14 residues.

V is TRBV11-2 and J is TRBJ2-3; D remains unclear. This CDR3 is 12 amino acids long. Germline values: CDR1 SGHAT, CDR2 FQNNGV. Trimming stripped 1 base from V and 6 bases from J, with 5 bases between. CDR3 nucleotides: TGTGCCAGCAGCTTAGTATCGGATACGCAGTATTTT. Encoded protein: CASSLVSDTQYF. Full variable domain (remainder filled in from reference TRBV11-2 and TRBJ2-3): EAGVAQSPRYKIIEKRQSVAFWCNPISGHATLYWYQQILGQGPKLLIQFQNNGVVDDSQLPKDRFSAERLKGVDSTLKIQPAKLEDSAVYLCASSLVSDTQYFGPGTRLTVL.

Relative to its sample, this clonotype is medium-sized. The V call is TRBV6-1, the J call TRBJ2-1, with D hard to call. This CDR3 region has 16 residues. Deletions cut 1 base from V and 0 bases from J, with 10 bases between. The germline V gene encodes CDR1 MNHNS and CDR2 SASEGT. The CDR3 region has the DNA TGTGCCAGCAGTGAAGGCCGTATTAGCTCCTACAATGAGCAGTTCTTC. Encoded protein: CASSEGRISSYNEQFF.

The chain uses TRBV7-9 and TRBJ2-7; a weak D match, TRBD1 (6 bases). The CDR3 covers 17 residues. V was trimmed by 1 base and J by 2 bases, leaving 18 bases between them. CDR1 and CDR2 from the germline V gene are SEHNR and FQNEAQ (reference sequence). DNA of the CDR3: TGTGCCAGCAGCTTAGGTGGAGGACAGTACGAGACCTACGAGCAGTACTTC. Translation gives CASSLGGGQYETYEQYF.

Within the sample, this clonotype is medium-sized. The chain uses TRBV29-1 and TRBJ2-7; possible D gene TRBD1, 6 bases. Germline CDR1 reads SQVTM; CDR2 reads ANQGSEA. V shed 6 bases and J shed 6 bases, with 18 bases lying between them. The CDR3 length is 13 residues. CDR3 bases: TGCAGCGTCGGGGCAGGGGCGCGTTCCGAGCAGTACTTC. Translated, it gives CSVGAGARSEQYF.

This rearrangement joins TRBV7-9 to TRBJ1-6; D perhaps matches TRBD1 (5 bases). This CDR3 has 15 amino acids. Germline V gives CDR1 SEHNR, CDR2 FQNEAQ (reference sequence). V was cut by 8 bases and J by 8 bases, with 19 bases left in between. Here the CDR3 reads CASQISGTRDSPLHF. The CDR3 bases are TGTGCCAGCCAAATCTCCGGTACCAGGGATTCACCCCTCCACTTT.